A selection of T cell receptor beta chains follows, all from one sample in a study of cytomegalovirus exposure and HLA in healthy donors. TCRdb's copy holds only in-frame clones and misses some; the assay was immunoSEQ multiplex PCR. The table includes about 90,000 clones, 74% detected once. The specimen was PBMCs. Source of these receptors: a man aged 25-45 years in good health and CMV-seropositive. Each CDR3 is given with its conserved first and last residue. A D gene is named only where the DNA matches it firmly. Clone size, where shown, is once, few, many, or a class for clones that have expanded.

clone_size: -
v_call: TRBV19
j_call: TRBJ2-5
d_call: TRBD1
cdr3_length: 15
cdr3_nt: TGTGCCAGTAGTTTGGGACAGGGGGCGCCTGAGACCCAGTACTTC
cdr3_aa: CASSLGQGAPETQYF

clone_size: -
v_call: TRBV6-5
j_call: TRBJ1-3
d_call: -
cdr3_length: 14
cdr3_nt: TGTGCCAGCAGCTTACATATCTCTGGAAACACCATATATTTT
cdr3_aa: CASSLHISGNTIYF

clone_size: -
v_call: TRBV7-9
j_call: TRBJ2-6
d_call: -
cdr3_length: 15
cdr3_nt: TGTGCCAGCAGCTTAGCGGCCTCTGGGGCCAACGTCCTGACTTTC
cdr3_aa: CASSLAASGANVLTF

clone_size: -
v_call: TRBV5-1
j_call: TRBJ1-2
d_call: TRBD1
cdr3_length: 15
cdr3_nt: TGCGCCAGCAGCGCCACAGGGGGCGCTGACTATGGCTACACCTTC
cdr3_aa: CASSATGGADYGYTF

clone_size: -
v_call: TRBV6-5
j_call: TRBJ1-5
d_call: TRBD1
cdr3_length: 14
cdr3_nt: TGTGCCAGCAGTTACGGACAGGACAATCAGCCCCAGCATTTT
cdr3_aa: CASSYGQDNQPQHF

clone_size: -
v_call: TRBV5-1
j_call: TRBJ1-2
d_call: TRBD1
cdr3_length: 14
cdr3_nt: TGCGCCAGCAGCTTCCAGGGGGATAACTATGGCTACACCTTC
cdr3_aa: CASSFQGDNYGYTF

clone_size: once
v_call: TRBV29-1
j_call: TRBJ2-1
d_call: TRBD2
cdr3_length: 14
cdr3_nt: TGCAGCGCCGCGGTCGGGAGGACCTACAATGAGCAGTTCTTC
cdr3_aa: CSAAVGRTYNEQFF

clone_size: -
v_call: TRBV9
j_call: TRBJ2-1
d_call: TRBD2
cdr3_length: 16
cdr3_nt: TGTGCCAGCAGCGTAGGTCCGGGGGGAGGCTACAATGAGCAGTTCTTC
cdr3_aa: CASSVGPGGGYNEQFF

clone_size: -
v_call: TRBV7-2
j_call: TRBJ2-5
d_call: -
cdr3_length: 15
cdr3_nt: TGTGCCAGCAGCCTCCTCTTAGGCGGTCAAGAGACCCAGTACTTC
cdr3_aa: CASSLLLGGQETQYF

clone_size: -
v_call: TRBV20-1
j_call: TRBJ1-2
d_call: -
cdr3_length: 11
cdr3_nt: TGCAGTGCTAGGCCAGCAGGAGGCTACACCTTC
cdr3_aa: CSARPAGGYTF

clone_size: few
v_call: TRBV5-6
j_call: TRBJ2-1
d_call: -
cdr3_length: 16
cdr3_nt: TGTGCCAGCAGCCCGGGAACGAGAACTAGTCTTTATAAGCAGTTCTTC
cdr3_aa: CASSPGTRTSLYKQFF

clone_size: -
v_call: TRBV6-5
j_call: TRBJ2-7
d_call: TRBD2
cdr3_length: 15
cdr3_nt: TGTGCCAGCACCCCTCAGCGGGGGGCTAGCTACGAGCAGTACTTC
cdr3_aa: CASTPQRGASYEQYF

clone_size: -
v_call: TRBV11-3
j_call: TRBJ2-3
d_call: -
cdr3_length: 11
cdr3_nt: TGTGCCAGCAGCTCCGGTTATACGCAGTATTTT
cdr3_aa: CASSSGYTQYF

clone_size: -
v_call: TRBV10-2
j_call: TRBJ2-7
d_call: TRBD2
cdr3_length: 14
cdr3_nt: TGCGCCAGCAGATTAGCGGGAGTAGTACACGAGCAGTACTTC
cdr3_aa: CASRLAGVVHEQYF

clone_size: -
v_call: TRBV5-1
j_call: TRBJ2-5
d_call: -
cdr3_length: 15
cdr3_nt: TGCGCCAGCACTGGGGCCCCCGGATCGGGAGAGACCCAGTACTTC
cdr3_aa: CASTGAPGSGETQYF

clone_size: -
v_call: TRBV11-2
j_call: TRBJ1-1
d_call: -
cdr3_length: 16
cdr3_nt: TGTGCCAGCAGCTTAGGCCGGACAGTGTCTGCCACTGAAGCTTTCTTT
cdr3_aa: CASSLGRTVSATEAFF

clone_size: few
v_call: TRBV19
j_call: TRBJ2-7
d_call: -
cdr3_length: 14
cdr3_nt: TGTGCCAGTAGTATAGGGGGAGTAAGAGGCGAGCAGTACTTC
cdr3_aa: CASSIGGVRGEQYF

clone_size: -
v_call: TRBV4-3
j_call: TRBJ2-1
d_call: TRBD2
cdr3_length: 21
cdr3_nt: TGCGCCAGCAGCCGACACCCGACAGGGGGGGCTAGCGGGAGGGCCGTGATAGAGCAGTTCTTC
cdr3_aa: CASSRHPTGGASGRAVIEQFF